The 26 T cell receptor beta chains reported below all come from one sample, sequenced in a study of blood T cell repertoires in COVID-19. Using immunoSEQ multiplex PCR, the repertoire was profiled, and TCRdb retains in-frame clones only, with some absent. The data show a few hundred thousand clones, about nine tenths seen once. Material: peripheral blood. These receptors originate from a woman in her fifties or sixties with acute or convalescent COVID-19.

CDR3 nucleotide sequence: TGTGCCAGCAGCTTAGGTTTCTCGGGACAGGGGGCGTACGAGCAGTACTTC. Its translation is CASSLGFSGQGAYEQYF. The chain uses TRBV7-8 and TRBJ2-7; 12 bases line up with TRBD1. The CDR3 sequence is 17 residues long. The germline V gene encodes CDR1 SGHVS and CDR2 FQNEAQ. V shed 1 base and J 4 bases; nucleotides not matched to a gene: 8. Supplemented by reference TRBV7-8 and TRBJ2-7, the full variable domain reads GAGVSQSPRYKVAKRGQDVALRCDPISGHVSLFWYQQALGQGPEFLTYFQNEAQLDKSGLPSDRFFAERPEGSVSTLKIQRTQQEDSAVYLCASSLGFSGQGAYEQYFGPGTRLTVT.

The V call is TRBV7-3, the J call TRBJ2-3, with D perhaps TRBD2 (6 bases). Trimming stripped 5 bases from V and 1 base from J, with 10 bases between. CDR3 length equals 14 residues. In germline, CDR1 is SGHTA, CDR2 FQGTGA. The CDR3 spells CASSTGTRTDTQYF. The CDR3 bases are TGTGCCAGCAGCACCGGGACTCGCACAGATACGCAGTATTTT.

The CDR3 protein is CASSIGLAGTSYEQYF. The CDR3, as DNA: TGTGCCAGTAGTATAGGACTAGCGGGGACCTCCTACGAGCAGTACTTC. V gene TRBV19 combines with J gene TRBJ2-7; 11 nucleotides match TRBD2. This CDR3 has 16 amino acids. Germline values: CDR1 LNHDA, CDR2 SQIVND (reference sequence). J gave up 0 bases and V 1 base, and 2 bases lay outside the gene matches.

The chain links TRBV5-1 to TRBJ2-3; 11 bases agree with TRBD2. CDR1 and CDR2 (germline): SGHRS, YFSETQ. With V trimmed by 0 bases and J by 5 bases, 8 bases remained unmatched. CDR3 length equals 17 residues. CDR3 protein: CASSLVGLAGGGDTQYF. The CDR3, as DNA: TGCGCCAGCAGCTTGGTGGGGCTAGCGGGAGGAGGAGATACGCAGTATTTT.

The J gene is TRBJ1-1, the V gene TRBV19, with D possibly matching TRBD1 (5 bases). Trimming pared 10 bases from V and 1 base from J, leaving 16 bases between. Per the germline V gene, CDR1 is LNHDA and CDR2 is SQIVND (reference sequence). The CDR3 consists of 14 residues. The DNA of the CDR3 is TGTGCCACTAAGAAGGGGTCGAGGAACACTGAAGCTTTCTTT. It specifies CATKKGSRNTEAFF.

The chain employs TRBV15 and TRBJ1-3, with D perhaps matching TRBD1 (6 bases). This CDR3 is 15 amino acids long. Trimming took 7 bases from V and 8 from J, leaving 21 bases between them. In germline, CDR1 is LNHNV, CDR2 YYDKDF (reference sequence). The CDR3 loop is CATITGPRGWDTIYF. In DNA, the CDR3 is TGTGCCACCATCACCGGGCCCAGGGGATGGGACACCATATATTTT.

Only one count was recorded for this clone. V gene TRBV6-5 combines with J gene TRBJ1-4; D may be TRBD1 (6 bases). This CDR3 is 14 amino acids long. V was cut by 8 bases and J by 7 bases, with 17 bases left in between. The germline V gene encodes CDR1 MNHEY and CDR2 SVGAGI. This CDR3 is CASADGQGFEKLFF. For the CDR3, the DNA is TGTGCCAGCGCCGACGGGCAGGGGTTTGAAAAACTGTTTTTT.

V usage is TRBV9 and J usage is TRBJ1-1; TRBD1 agrees at 8 bases. The germline V gene encodes CDR1 SGDLS and CDR2 YYNGEE. The length of the CDR3 is 18 residues. The V segment lost 4 bases and the J segment 1 base; nucleotides outside the gene matches: 15. CDR3 sequence reads: CASSPQEGGTGWNTEAFF. CDR3 nucleotide sequence: TGTGCCAGCAGCCCGCAAGAGGGAGGGACAGGATGGAACACTGAAGCTTTCTTT.

The chain joins TRBV3-1 (or the pseudogene TRBV3-2) to TRBJ1-6; D is unresolved. Germline lookup yields CDR1 LGHDT and CDR2 YNNKEL (reference sequence). CDR3 length: 15 residues. V was pared by 3 bases and J by 6 bases, with 12 bases between. The CDR3 nucleotides read TGTGCCAGCAGCCAGGCCTTCAGTCTTAATTCACCCCTCCACTTT. This codes for CASSQAFSLNSPLHF.

This clone has just one count. The chain carries TRBV3-1 (or the pseudogene TRBV3-2) and TRBJ2-1; 8 bases align to TRBD2. The V gene's germline CDR1 is LGHDT and CDR2 YNNKEL (reference sequence). The ends lost 5 bases at V and 3 bases at J; junction bases unmatched: 3. The CDR3 contains 14 residues. CDR3 sequence reads: CASSYSGVYNEQFF. The CDR3 coding sequence is TGTGCCAGCAGCTATAGCGGGGTCTACAATGAGCAGTTCTTC.

Concerning this clone itself: Other DNA variants within this sample encode the same CDR3. V and J are TRBV5-1 and TRBJ1-1; D is possibly TRBD1 (6 bases). The CDR3 consists of 14 residues. V dropped 4 bases and J dropped 1 base, with 11 bases sitting between them. Looked up from germline, CDR1 is SGHRS and CDR2 is YFSETQ. The CDR3 DNA is TGCGCCAGCAGCCCTGGACAGAAGAACACTGAAGCTTTCTTT. Translated, it gives CASSPGQKNTEAFF.

The chain joins TRBV9 to TRBJ2-1, with a tentative D call TRBD1 (5 bases). Trimming took 3 bases from V and 8 from J, leaving 21 bases between them. The CDR3 contains 16 residues. The germline V gene encodes CDR1 SGDLS and CDR2 YYNGEE. In nucleotides, the CDR3 is TGTGCCAGCAGCGGTACTGGGGCTGCTCCGGTCCATGAGCAGTTCTTC. It is translated as CASSGTGAAPVHEQFF.

V and J are TRBV5-1 and TRBJ1-2; D may be TRBD1 (5 bases). V was clipped by 0 bases and J by 0 bases, with 6 bases between them. CDR3 size: 14 residues. The germline V gene encodes CDR1 SGHRS and CDR2 YFSETQ. The CDR3 DNA is TGCGCCAGCAGCTTGGGACAGTCTAACTATGGCTACACCTTC. Translated: CASSLGQSNYGYTF.

The sample holds a few counts of this clone. The rearrangement joins TRBV7-2 to TRBJ1-5, with TRBD1 as a possible D gene (5 bases). The V gene lost 3 bases and the J gene lost 0 bases, with 9 bases spanning the gap. Per germline, CDR1 SGHTA and CDR2 FQGNSA. The CDR3 covers 15 residues. Here the CDR3 reads CASSFTGNSNQPQHF. Here the CDR3 DNA reads TGTGCCAGCAGCTTCACAGGAAATAGCAATCAGCCCCAGCATTTT.

The chain employs TRBV25-1 and TRBJ1-5; D unresolved. The CDR3 is made up of 12 amino acids. V lost 4 bases to trimming and J lost 4 bases, with 5 bases between them. Per the germline V gene, CDR1 is MGHDK and CDR2 is SYGVNS. CDR3 residues: CASSANNQPQHF. The CDR3 coding sequence is TGTGCCAGCAGTGCTAATAATCAGCCCCAGCATTTT.

As DNA, the CDR3 is TGTGCCAGCAGCTTAGGTCGGACAGGGGACTATGGCTACACCTTC. It specifies CASSLGRTGDYGYTF. This sequence joins TRBV7-8 and TRBJ1-2; 9 positions match TRBD1. V lost 1 base, J lost 3 bases, and 3 bases stayed unmatched. Germline V gene sequence: CDR1 SGHVS, CDR2 FQNEAQ. This CDR3 spans 15 amino acids.

J is TRBJ1-4 and V is TRBV5-6, with D unresolved. There are 12 residues in the CDR3. V was pared by 0 bases and J by 7 bases, with 4 bases between. Germline V gene data show CDR1 as SGHDT and CDR2 as YYEEEE. Here the CDR3 DNA reads TGTGCCAGCAGCTTGGGGAGTGAAAAACTGTTTTTT. Amino acid sequence: CASSLGSEKLFF.

The V and J genes are TRBV28 and TRBJ2-3; tentatively, D is TRBD2 (6 bases). In germline, CDR1 is MDHEN, CDR2 SYDVKM. The V gene lost 1 base and the J gene lost 3 bases, with 8 bases spanning the gap. This CDR3 is built from 14 residues. This CDR3 reads CASSLSGSTDTQYF. The CDR3 bases are TGTGCCAGCAGTTTATCCGGGAGTACAGATACGCAGTATTTT. Supplemented by reference TRBV28 and TRBJ2-3, the full variable domain reads DVKVTQSSRYLVKRTGEKVFLECVQDMDHENMFWYRQDPGLGLRLIYFSYDVKMKEKGDIPEGYSVSREKKERFSLILESASTNQTSMYLCASSLSGSTDTQYFGPGTRLTVL.

The chain joins TRBV20-1 to TRBJ1-2; D gene unclear. The V end was cut by 3 bases, the J end by 6 bases, with 5 bases between. Germline assignment: CDR1 DFQATT and CDR2 SNEGSKA (reference sequence). The CDR3 loop spans 10 amino acids. DNA for the CDR3: TGCAGTGCTAGGGCCAATGGCTACACCTTC. Residues: CSARANGYTF.

The genes are TRBV6-6 and TRBJ2-5; 9 bases are a match to TRBD2. The CDR3 contains 14 residues. CDR1 and CDR2 (germline): MNHNY, SVGAGI (reference sequence). Unmatched junction bases numbered 4, after V lost 6 bases and J lost 2 bases. CDR3 coding DNA: TGTGCCAGCAGGGCGGGGGGGAATCAAGAGACCCAGTACTTC. Translating gives CASRAGGNQETQYF.

The J gene is TRBJ1-1, the V gene TRBV7-3; D is undetermined. The germline CDR1 and CDR2 sequences are SGHTA and FQGTGA. V was clipped by 2 bases and J by 0 bases, with 19 bases between them. CDR3 length: 18 residues. CDR3 sequence: CASSLLPRVGGMNTEAFF. The CDR3 coding sequence is TGTGCCAGCAGCTTATTGCCCCGGGTTGGCGGCATGAACACTGAAGCTTTCTTT. The whole variable domain, filled in from reference TRBV7-3 and TRBJ1-1, reads GAGVSQTPSNKVTEKGKYVELRCDPISGHTALYWYRQSLGQGPEFLIYFQGTGAADDSGLPNDRFFAVRPEGSVSTLKIQRTERGDSAVYLCASSLLPRVGGMNTEAFFGQGTRLTVV.

V and J are TRBV2 and TRBJ2-7; the match to TRBD1 covers 9 bases. Germline V gene sequence: CDR1 SNHLY, CDR2 FYNNEI. The V segment lost 7 bases and the J segment 4 bases; nucleotides outside the gene matches: 5. The CDR3 length is 13 residues. CDR3 coding DNA: TGTGCCAGCATCGGACAGGGGCTATACGAGCAGTACTTC. Residues: CASIGQGLYEQYF.

The chain has TRBV11-1 and TRBJ1-1, with 8 bases fitting TRBD1. In germline, CDR1 is SGHAT, CDR2 FQDESV (reference sequence). J was trimmed by 1 base and V by 5 bases; bases with no gene match: 6. CDR3 length: 15 residues. CDR3 loop: CASSGWTGTNTEAFF. The CDR3 DNA reads TGTGCCAGCAGCGGGTGGACAGGGACGAACACTGAAGCTTTCTTT. The variable domain in full, with the rest retrieved from reference TRBV11-1 and TRBJ1-1, is EAEVAQSPRYKITEKSQAVAFWCDPISGHATLYWYRQILGQGPELLVQFQDESVVDDSQLPKDRFSAERLKGVDSTLKIQPAELGDSAMYLCASSGWTGTNTEAFFGQGTRLTVV.

The genes are TRBV25-1 and TRBJ2-2; D gene ambiguous. There are 14 residues in the CDR3. Germline V gene sequence: CDR1 MGHDK, CDR2 SYGVNS. The V end was cut by 6 bases, the J end by 4 bases, with 12 bases between. Written as DNA, the CDR3 is TGTGCCAGCAGCCCTCGTACTGCCACCGGGGAGCTGTTTTTT. Translating it yields CASSPRTATGELFF.

The chain combines TRBV27 with TRBJ1-2, with 10 bases that match TRBD1. This CDR3 contains 14 residues. Germline values: CDR1 MNHEY, CDR2 SMNVEV (reference sequence). V lost 6 bases, J lost 2 bases, and 3 bases stayed unmatched. CDR3 protein: CASRLGQGNYGYTF. CDR3 DNA sequence: TGTGCCAGCAGGTTGGGACAGGGGAACTATGGCTACACCTTC.

DNA for the CDR3: TGTGCCAGCAGCCTCAGACAGGTGGGCACCTACGAGCAGTACTTC. Its translation: CASSLRQVGTYEQYF. The J gene is TRBJ2-7, the V gene TRBV7-2, with a possible D match to TRBD1 (6 bases). Germline loops: CDR1 SGHTA, CDR2 FQGNSA. The CDR3 totals 15 residues. V was clipped by 5 bases and J by 2 bases, with 16 bases between them.